The entry that follows covers one T cell receptor (beta chain) sequence. A much more abundant neighbour one base away suggests this may be a read error. Germline V CDR1 and CDR2: SEHNR, FQNEAQ (reference sequence). This CDR3 has 15 amino acids. PBMCs were sourced from about 10 ml fresh peripheral blood. The data derive from a study of T cells in Graves' hyperthyroidism and ophthalmopathy. Researchers amplified the TCR beta CDR3 regions from RNA transcripts. A set of HTBI primers served as the primers for a first-round RT-PCR of the TCR CDR3. TCRdb reprocessed the multiplex PCR reads via MiXCR and lists one record per CDR3 protein. This table has around 760,000 distinct CDR3 sequences, around 40% appearing once.

The receptor's source is a woman aged 40-49 years with Graves' hyperthyroidism. Sample: blood. The chain has TRBV7-9 and TRBJ1-4, with D hard to call. The CDR3: CASSLAQGSGEKPFF. In DNA form, the CDR3 reads TGTGCCAGCAGCTTAGCGCAAGGCAGCGGTGAAAAACCGTTTTTT.